This T cell receptor (beta chain) was profiled in a study of blood T cell repertoires in COVID-19. The CDR3 consists of 15 residues. Germline V CDR1 and CDR2: MNHNY, SVGAGI (reference sequence). The J segment lost 6 bases and the V segment lost 7 bases, leaving 14 bases of the junction unmatched. As handled by the study authors: Estimation of nucleated cell counts relied on the amplification of reference gene primers. Some clones are missing from TCRdb's copy, which holds only in-frame ones; the method was immunoSEQ multiplex PCR. Clone size and the V and J calls come from that table; the DNA yielded D and trimming. The table includes roughly 40,000 clones, 75% to 85% detected once.

This chain uses TRBV6-6 with TRBJ1-2, with 7 bases aligning to TRBD1. The origin of this receptor is a human donor in a cohort sampled during active COVID-19. Sequencing was carried out using peripheral blood. In DNA form, the CDR3 reads TGTGCCAGCAAGGACAGGACAGTTGGGGGCAATGGCTACACCTTC. The encoded protein is CASKDRTVGGNGYTF.